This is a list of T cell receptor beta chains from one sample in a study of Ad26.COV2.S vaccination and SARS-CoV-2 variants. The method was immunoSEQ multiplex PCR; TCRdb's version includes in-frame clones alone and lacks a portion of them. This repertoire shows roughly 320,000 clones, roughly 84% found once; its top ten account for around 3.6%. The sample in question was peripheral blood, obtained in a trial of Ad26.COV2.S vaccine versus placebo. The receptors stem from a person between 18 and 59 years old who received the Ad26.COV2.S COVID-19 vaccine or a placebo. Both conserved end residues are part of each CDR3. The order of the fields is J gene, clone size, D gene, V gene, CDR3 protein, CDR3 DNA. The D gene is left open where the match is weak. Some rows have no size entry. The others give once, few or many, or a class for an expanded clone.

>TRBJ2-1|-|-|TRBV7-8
CASSLAFREQFF
TGTGCCAGCAGCTTAGCCTTTCGTGAGCAGTTCTTC
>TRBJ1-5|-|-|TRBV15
CATSSRDIPRGNQPQHF
TGTGCCACCAGCAGTCGGGACATCCCGAGGGGCAATCAGCCCCAGCATTTT
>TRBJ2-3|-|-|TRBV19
CASSMEGRGTDTQYF
TGTGCCAGTAGTATGGAGGGGCGGGGCACAGATACGCAGTATTTT
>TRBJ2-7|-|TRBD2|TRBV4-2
CASGYLAGKRTYEQYF
TGTGCCAGCGGATACTTAGCGGGGAAGAGGACCTACGAGCAGTACTTC
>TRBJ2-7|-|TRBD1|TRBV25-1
CASSEPTGTPYEQYF
TGTGCCAGCAGTGAACCGACAGGGACCCCCTACGAGCAGTACTTC
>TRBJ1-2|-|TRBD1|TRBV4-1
CASSQDMVDRDGYTF
TGCGCCAGCAGCCAAGATATGGTGGACAGGGATGGCTACACCTTC
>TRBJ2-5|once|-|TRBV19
CASTPGGTETQYF
TGTGCCAGTACCCCAGGGGGGACGGAGACCCAGTACTTC
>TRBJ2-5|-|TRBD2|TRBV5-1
CASRRTSGSQETQYF
TGCGCCAGCCGTCGCACTAGCGGGAGTCAAGAGACCCAGTACTTC
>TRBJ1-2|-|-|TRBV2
CARIGYTF
TGTGCCAGAATTGGCTACACCTTC
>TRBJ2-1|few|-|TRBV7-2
CASSLGATRAGNEQFF
TGTGCCAGCAGCTTAGGGGCGACCCGGGCGGGCAATGAGCAGTTCTTC
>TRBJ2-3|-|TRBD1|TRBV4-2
CASSRPTGGGTDTQYF
TGTGCCAGCAGCCGCCCCACAGGGGGCGGCACAGATACGCAGTATTTT
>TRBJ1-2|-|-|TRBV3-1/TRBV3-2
CASSQGQAGGYTF
TGTGCCAGCAGCCAAGGACAGGCCGGCGGCTACACCTTC
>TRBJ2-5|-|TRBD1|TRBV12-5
CASGPRTGGETQYF
TGTGCTAGTGGTCCAAGGACAGGGGGAGAGACCCAGTACTTC
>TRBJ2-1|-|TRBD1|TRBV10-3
CATGDREQFF
TGTGCCACCGGGGACAGAGAGCAGTTCTTC
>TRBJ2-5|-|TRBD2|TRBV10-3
CAISGLAEETQYF
TGTGCCATCAGTGGGCTAGCGGAAGAGACCCAGTACTTC
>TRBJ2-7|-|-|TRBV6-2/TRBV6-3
CASSFALFRDASSYEQYF
TGTGCCAGCAGTTTTGCTTTATTCCGGGACGCAAGCTCCTACGAGCAGTACTTC
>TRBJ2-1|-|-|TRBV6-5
CASSFQSYNEQFF
TGTGCCAGCAGTTTCCAGAGCTACAATGAGCAGTTCTTC
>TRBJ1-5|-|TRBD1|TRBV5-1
CASSLGTANQPQHF
TGCGCCAGCAGCTTAGGGACAGCTAATCAGCCCCAGCATTTT
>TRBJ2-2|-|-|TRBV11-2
CASSLAPNTGELFF
TGTGCCAGCAGCTTAGCTCCAAACACCGGGGAGCTGTTTTTT
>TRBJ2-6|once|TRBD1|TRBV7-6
CASSPAPGQGSTGANVLTF
TGTGCCAGCAGTCCCGCCCCGGGACAGGGGTCTACTGGGGCCAACGTCCTGACTTTC
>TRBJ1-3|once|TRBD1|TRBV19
CASSSRDRSSGNTIYF
TGTGCCAGTAGTTCCAGGGACAGGAGCTCTGGAAACACCATATATTTT
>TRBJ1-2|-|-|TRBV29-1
CSVEVAGTLNYGYTF
TGCAGCGTTGAAGTGGCAGGGACTCTCAACTATGGCTACACCTTC
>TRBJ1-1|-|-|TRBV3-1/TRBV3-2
CASSQDLVSPGAFF
TGTGCCAGCAGCCAAGATCTAGTGTCTCCGGGAGCTTTCTTT